The 5 T cell receptor beta chains listed next were all sequenced from one sample in a study of CD8 T cells in ankylosing spondylitis. Study-wide findings and caveats: What seemed typical of ankylosing spondylitis blood was a TCR beta motif built from several highly homologous variants.

Their cognate antigens are unknown. In TCRdb, the 5' RACE reads were re-called with MiXCR into one record per CDR3 protein. The sample lists approximately 140,000 distinct CDR3 sequences; 17% were seen once. The sequencing input was blood, either unsorted or a sorted T cell fraction (not recorded which). These receptors all come from a male donor with ankylosing spondylitis.

This clonotype was seen repeatedly, ten times or more. The V call is TRBV6-1, the J call TRBJ2-7; D might be TRBD1 or TRBD2, each matching 6 bases. The CDR3 covers 15 residues. Germline CDR1 reads MNHNS; CDR2 reads SASEGT. Trimming shortened V by 6 bases and J by 5 bases, and 20 bases separated the two germline ends. The CDR3 spells CASRAQDRRGDEQYF. As DNA, the CDR3 is TGTGCCAGCAGAGCCCAAGACAGGAGGGGGGACGAGCAGTACTTC.

This sequence joins TRBV20-1 and TRBJ2-7; TRBD1 matches 7 bases. V gave up 2 bases and J gave up 0 bases; unmatched junction bases: 7. Per germline, CDR1 DFQATT and CDR2 SNEGSKA (reference sequence). This CDR3 has 15 residues. The DNA for the CDR3 is TGCAGTGCTAGAAAAGACAGGGAAAGCTCCTACGAGCAGTACTTC. Protein sequence: CSARKDRESSYEQYF.

The V gene is TRBV12-3 or TRBV12-4, the J gene TRBJ2-7; 11 bases are shared with TRBD2. The junction had 4 bases not matched to a gene; V was cut back by 3 bases and J by 0 bases. This CDR3 contains 16 residues. CDR3 coding DNA: TGTGCCAGCAGTTTCGGACTAGCGGGCAGCTCCTACGAGCAGTACTTC. The encoded protein is CASSFGLAGSSYEQYF.

This clonotype was seen more than once but under ten times. The rearrangement joins TRBV7-9 to TRBJ1-1; 7 nucleotides align to TRBD1. The CDR3 runs 13 residues. Trimming took 6 bases from V and 6 from J; bases not matched to a gene: 7. CDR1 and CDR2 (germline): SEHNR, FQNEAQ (reference sequence). The CDR3 nucleotides read TGTGCCAGCAGTGCCACAGGGGTGGCTGAAGCTTTCTTT. The encoded protein is CASSATGVAEAFF.

The chain couples TRBV5-1 to TRBJ2-1, with TRBD1 matching 10 bases. With V trimmed by 7 bases and J by 0 bases, 4 bases remained unmatched. The CDR3 loop spans 15 amino acids. From germline, CDR1 is SGHRS and CDR2 YFSETQ. This CDR3 is CASGTGESSYNEQFF. Written as DNA, the CDR3 is TGCGCCAGCGGGACAGGGGAAAGCTCCTACAATGAGCAGTTCTTC.